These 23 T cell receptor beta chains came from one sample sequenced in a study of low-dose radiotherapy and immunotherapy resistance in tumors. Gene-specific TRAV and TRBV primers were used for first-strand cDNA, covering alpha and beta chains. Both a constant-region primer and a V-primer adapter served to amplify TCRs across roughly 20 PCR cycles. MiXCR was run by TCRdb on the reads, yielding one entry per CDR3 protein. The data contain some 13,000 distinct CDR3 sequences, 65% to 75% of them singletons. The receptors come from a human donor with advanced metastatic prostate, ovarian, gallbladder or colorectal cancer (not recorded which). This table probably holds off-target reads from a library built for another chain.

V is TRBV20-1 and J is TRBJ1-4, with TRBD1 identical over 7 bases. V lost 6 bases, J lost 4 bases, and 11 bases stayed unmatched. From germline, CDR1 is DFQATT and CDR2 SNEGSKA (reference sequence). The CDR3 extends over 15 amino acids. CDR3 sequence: CSAAYLDRFNEKLFF. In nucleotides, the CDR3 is TGCAGTGCCGCCTACTTGGACAGGTTTAATGAAAAACTGTTTTTT.

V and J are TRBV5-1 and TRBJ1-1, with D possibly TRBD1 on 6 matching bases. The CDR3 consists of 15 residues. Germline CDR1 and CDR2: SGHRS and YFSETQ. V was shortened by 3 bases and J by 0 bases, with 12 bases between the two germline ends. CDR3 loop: CASSSSRDMNTEAFF. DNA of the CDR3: TGCGCCAGCAGCTCGTCCCGGGACATGAACACTGAAGCTTTCTTT.

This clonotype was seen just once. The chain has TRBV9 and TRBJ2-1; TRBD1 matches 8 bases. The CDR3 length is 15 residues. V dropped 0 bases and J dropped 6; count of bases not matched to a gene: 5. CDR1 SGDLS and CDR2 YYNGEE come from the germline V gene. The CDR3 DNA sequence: TGTGCCAGCAGCGTAGGGACAGGGATGGCCAATGAGCAGTTCTTC. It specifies CASSVGTGMANEQFF.

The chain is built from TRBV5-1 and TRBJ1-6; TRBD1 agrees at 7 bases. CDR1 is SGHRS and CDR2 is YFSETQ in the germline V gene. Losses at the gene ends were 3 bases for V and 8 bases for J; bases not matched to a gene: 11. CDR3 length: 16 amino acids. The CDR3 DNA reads TGCGCCAGCAGCTCGGGACAGCCCTTATCGGATTCACCCCTCCACTTT. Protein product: CASSSGQPLSDSPLHF.

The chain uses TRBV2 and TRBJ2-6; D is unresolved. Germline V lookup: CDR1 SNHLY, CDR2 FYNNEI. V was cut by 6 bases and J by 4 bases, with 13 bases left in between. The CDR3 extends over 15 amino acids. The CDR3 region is CASRGDGTGANVLTF. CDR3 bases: TGTGCCAGCAGGGGCGATGGTACCGGGGCCAACGTCCTGACTTTC.

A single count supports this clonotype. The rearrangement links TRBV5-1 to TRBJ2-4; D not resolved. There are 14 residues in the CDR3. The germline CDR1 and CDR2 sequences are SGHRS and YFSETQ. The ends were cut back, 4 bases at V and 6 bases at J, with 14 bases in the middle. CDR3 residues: CASSPTLPANIQYF. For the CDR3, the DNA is TGCGCCAGCAGCCCTACGCTGCCGGCAAACATTCAGTACTTC.

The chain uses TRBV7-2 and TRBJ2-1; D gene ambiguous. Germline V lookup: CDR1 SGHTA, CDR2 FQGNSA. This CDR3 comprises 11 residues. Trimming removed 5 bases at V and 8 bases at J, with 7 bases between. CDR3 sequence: CASSGWDEQFF. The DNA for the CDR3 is TGTGCCAGCAGCGGGTGGGATGAGCAGTTCTTC.

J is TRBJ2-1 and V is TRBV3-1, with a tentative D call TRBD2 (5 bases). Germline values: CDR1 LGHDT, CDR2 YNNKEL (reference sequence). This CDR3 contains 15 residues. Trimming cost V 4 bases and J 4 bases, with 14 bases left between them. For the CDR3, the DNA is TGTGCCAGCAGCCCCTCGGGGAGCGGTTACAATGAGCAGTTCTTC. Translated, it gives CASSPSGSGYNEQFF.

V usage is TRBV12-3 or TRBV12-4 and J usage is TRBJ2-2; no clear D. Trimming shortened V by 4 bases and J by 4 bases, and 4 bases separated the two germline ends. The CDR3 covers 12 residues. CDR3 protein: CASSSGTGELFF. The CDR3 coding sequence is TGTGCCAGCAGTTCTGGCACCGGGGAGCTGTTTTTT.

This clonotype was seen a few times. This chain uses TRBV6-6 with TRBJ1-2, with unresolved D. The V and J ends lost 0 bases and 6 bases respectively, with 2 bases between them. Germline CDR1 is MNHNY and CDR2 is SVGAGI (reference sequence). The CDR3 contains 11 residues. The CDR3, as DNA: TGTGCCAGCAGTTACTCGAATGGCTACACCTTC. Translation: CASSYSNGYTF.

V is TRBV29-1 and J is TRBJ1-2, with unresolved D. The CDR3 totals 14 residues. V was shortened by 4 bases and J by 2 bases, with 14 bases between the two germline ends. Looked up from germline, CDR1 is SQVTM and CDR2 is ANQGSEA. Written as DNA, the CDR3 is TGCAGCGTTGTCGACCCCTCGGGGAACTATGGCTACACCTTC. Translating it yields CSVVDPSGNYGYTF.

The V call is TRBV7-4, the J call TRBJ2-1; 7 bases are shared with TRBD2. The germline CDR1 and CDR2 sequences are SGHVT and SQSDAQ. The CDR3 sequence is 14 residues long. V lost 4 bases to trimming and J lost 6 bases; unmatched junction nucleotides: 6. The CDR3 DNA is TGTGCCAGCAGCTACCGGGACTACACCAATGAGCAGTTCTTC. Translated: CASSYRDYTNEQFF. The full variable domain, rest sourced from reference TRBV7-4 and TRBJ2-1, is GAGVSQSPRYKVAKRGRDVALRCDSISGHVTLYWYRQTLGQGSEVLTYSQSDAQRDKSGRPSGRFSAERPERSVSTLKIQRTEQGDSAVYLCASSYRDYTNEQFFGPGTRLTVL.

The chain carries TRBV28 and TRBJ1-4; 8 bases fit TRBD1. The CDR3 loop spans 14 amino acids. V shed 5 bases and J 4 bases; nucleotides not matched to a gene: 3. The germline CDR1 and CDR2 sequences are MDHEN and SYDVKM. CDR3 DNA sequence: TGTGCCAGCAGTCGGACAGGGAATAATGAAAAACTGTTTTTT. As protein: CASSRTGNNEKLFF.

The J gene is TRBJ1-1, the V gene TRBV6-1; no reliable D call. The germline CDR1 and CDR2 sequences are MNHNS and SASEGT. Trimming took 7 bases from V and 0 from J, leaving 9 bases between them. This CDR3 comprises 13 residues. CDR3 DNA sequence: TGTGCCAGCATCGTCACACTGAACACTGAAGCTTTCTTT. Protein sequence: CASIVTLNTEAFF.

DNA of the CDR3: TGTGCCAGCAGTTTTACAGGTGAAGCTTTCTTT. It codes for CASSFTGEAFF. The chain employs TRBV12-3 or TRBV12-4 and TRBJ1-1; D perhaps matches TRBD1 (5 bases). CDR3 length: 11 residues. V lost 3 bases to trimming and J lost 7 bases, with 6 bases between them.

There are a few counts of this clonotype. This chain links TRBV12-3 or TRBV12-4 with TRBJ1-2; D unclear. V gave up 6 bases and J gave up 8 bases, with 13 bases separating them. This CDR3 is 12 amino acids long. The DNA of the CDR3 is TGTGCCAGCAGCACATTAGGGCGAGGCTACACCTTC. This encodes CASSTLGRGYTF.

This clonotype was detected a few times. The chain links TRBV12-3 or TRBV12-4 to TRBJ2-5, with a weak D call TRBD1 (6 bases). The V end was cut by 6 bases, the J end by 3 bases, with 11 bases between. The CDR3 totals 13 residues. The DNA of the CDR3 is TGTGCCAGCAGAGCCGGGACAAAAGAGACCCAGTACTTC. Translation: CASRAGTKETQYF.

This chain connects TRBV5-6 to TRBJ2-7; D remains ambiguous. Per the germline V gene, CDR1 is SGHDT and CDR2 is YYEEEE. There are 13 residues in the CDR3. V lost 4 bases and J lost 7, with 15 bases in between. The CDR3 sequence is CASSLVRGVEQYF. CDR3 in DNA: TGTGCCAGCAGCCTTGTTCGAGGTGTTGAGCAGTACTTC. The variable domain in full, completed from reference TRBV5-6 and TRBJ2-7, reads DAGVTQSPTHLIKTRGQQVTLRCSPKSGHDTVSWYQQALGQGPQFIFQYYEEEERQRGNFPDRFSGHQFPNYSSELNVNALLLGDSALYLCASSLVRGVEQYFGPGTRLTVT.

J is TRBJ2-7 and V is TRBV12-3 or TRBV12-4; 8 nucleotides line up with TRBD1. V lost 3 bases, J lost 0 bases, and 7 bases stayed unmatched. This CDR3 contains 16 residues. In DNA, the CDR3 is TGTGCCAGCAGTTTGCCAGGACAGGGTCTCTCCTACGAGCAGTACTTC. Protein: CASSLPGQGLSYEQYF.

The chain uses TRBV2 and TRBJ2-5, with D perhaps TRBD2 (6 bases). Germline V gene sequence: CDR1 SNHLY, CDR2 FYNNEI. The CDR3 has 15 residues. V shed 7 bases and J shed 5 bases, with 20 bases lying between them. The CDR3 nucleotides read TGTGCCAGCACCGGAGGGACCGGGACGGTGGAGACCCAGTACTTC. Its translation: CASTGGTGTVETQYF. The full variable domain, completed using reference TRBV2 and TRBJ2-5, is EPEVTQTPSHQVTQMGQEVILRCVPISNHLYFYWYRQILGQKVEFLVSFYNNEISEKSEIFDDQFSVERPDGSNFTLKIRSTKLEDSAMYFCASTGGTGTVETQYFGPGTRLLVL.

Here the CDR3 DNA reads TGTGCCAGCAGTTTGTCCCAGCCGTATGGCTACACCTTC. The encoded protein is CASSLSQPYGYTF. This rearrangement joins TRBV12-3 or TRBV12-4 to TRBJ1-2; D is uncertain. V was clipped by 3 bases and J by 5 bases, with 10 bases between them. This CDR3 region has 13 residues.

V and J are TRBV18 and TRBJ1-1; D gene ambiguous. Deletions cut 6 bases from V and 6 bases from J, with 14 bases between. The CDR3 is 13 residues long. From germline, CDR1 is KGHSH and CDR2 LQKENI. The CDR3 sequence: CASSSRGSPEAFF. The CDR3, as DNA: TGTGCCAGCTCTTCAAGAGGGTCCCCTGAAGCTTTCTTT.

The CDR3 nucleotides read TGTGCCAGCAGCTTCTCAGGGGGCGGGTATGGCTACACCTTC. Its protein is CASSFSGGGYGYTF. The rearrangement links TRBV13 to TRBJ1-2; 8 bases line up with TRBD1. Germline lookup yields CDR1 PRHDT and CDR2 FYEKMQ (reference sequence). The CDR3 spans 14 residues. V dropped 3 bases and J dropped 5; count of bases not matched to a gene: 5. The variable domain in full, completed from reference TRBV13 and TRBJ1-2, reads AAGVIQSPRHLIKEKRETATLKCYPIPRHDTVYWYQQGPGQDPQFLISFYEKMQSDKGSIPDRFSAQQFSDYHSELNMSSLELGDSALYFCASSFSGGGYGYTFGSGTRLTVV.